This TCR beta chain stems from a study of T cells in Graves' hyperthyroidism and ophthalmopathy (dated by TCRdb to the late 2010s). Looking at the study overall: Peripheral blood samples were taken at the time of initial diagnosis, prior to any treatment. To identify TCR V-J signatures that set the groups apart, the researchers used a discovery cohort of about a hundred patients, made up of roughly 45 with Graves' ophthalmopathy and about 55 with stable Graves' hyperthyroidism. Prospective prediction of ophthalmopathy was tested in an independent validation cohort of 18 to 20 hyperthyroidism patients and some 17 patients who later progressed to ophthalmopathy. The 75 to 100 discovery patients were randomly divided into training and test sets at a 7:3 ratio. After blood sampling, hyperthyroidism patients were treated with methimazole at a starting dose of 30 mg daily, and ophthalmopathy patients were treated with high-dose intravenous methylprednisolone. According to the paper, TCR Vbeta CDR3 sequencing was carried out on about 140 peripheral blood samples, which came from around 43 ophthalmopathy, roughly 75 hyperthyroidism and roughly 17 progressor patients. Thyroid tissue and blood T-cell repertoires from more than five Graves' hyperthyroidism patients were also compared in the study.

Many counts were recorded for this clonotype. Its target antigen remains unknown. One base away there is no much larger clone; base qualities are not given. Ends trimmed: V by 5 bases, J by 7 bases; bases unmatched to a gene: 15. The germline V gene gives CDR1 as SGHTA and CDR2 as FQGNSA. Including the terminal cysteine and phenylalanine, the CDR3 comprises 17 residues. Here the CDR3 DNA is all that survives: 51 bases in frame from base 1. TCR beta CDR3 regions were amplified from RNA transcripts. For the first round of RT-PCR on the TCR CDR3, the HTBI primer set was used together with the Qiagen OneStep RT-PCR kit. Libraries were constructed in a second round of multiplex PCR, after which size selection and purification were carried out. The libraries were sequenced on an Illumina HiSeq2000 using paired-end 100 bp reads. Per the original workflow: SOAPnuke was used to process the raw data, throwing out any read that contained adapters or uncalled bases, had a mean Phred below 15, or lacked an exact constant-primer or identifier match. COPE v1.2.5 was used to merge the high-quality paired reads, and each unique nucleotide sequence was defined as a clonotype. MiTCR v1.1 was used to align clonotypes to the IMGT TRBV, TRBD and TRBJ reference segments. The analysis was restricted to V-J combinations with a frequency above 0.0001, which together covered 99% to 99.2% of the repertoires. The TCS score was defined as the ratio of F50 (clonal expansion) to E x V (chaos), calculated using BLOSUM62-based TCRdist between CDR3 peptides within each V-J. Welch's t-statistics and random forest reduced some 510 V-J features to 13, which were used in a naive Bayes classifier (R e1071). TCRdb reprocessed the public reads (quality trimming at Q25 with fastp, clone calling with MiXCR) and kept in-frame beta chains. A single entry per CDR3 protein holds the most common genes and DNA from its merged rows. None of the V and J calls come from the authors' own analysis; TCRdb made them. The sample records approximately 570,000 distinct CDR3 sequences, roughly 21% of which are singletons. The leading ten clones occupy over 45% of the sample.

Moderately to severely active disease, a Clinical Activity Score of at least 3, a NOSPECS grade of at least 4, and a duration under 3 months were present in ophthalmopathy patients. Patients with uncontrolled infections, other autoimmune diseases, pregnancy or lactation were excluded. Diagnoses were based on clinical symptoms, serum thyroxine and TRAb, thyroid ultrasound and orbital computed tomography. PBMCs were isolated from approximately 10 ml of fresh peripheral blood by Ficoll-Paque density gradient centrifugation. Trizol reagent was used to extract total RNA, and RNA quality was then checked on an Agilent 2100 Bioanalyzer. Results and caveats for the whole study, not just this receptor: In validation, the model predicted progression to ophthalmopathy a median of approximately 6.6 months before onset, with roughly 68% sensitivity and about 72% specificity. In cross-validation, a model built on a 13 V-J signature told ophthalmopathy apart from stable hyperthyroidism with under 90% sensitivity and 81% to 82% specificity, and in testing the same model reached 80%/75%. No statistical method was used to set the sample size in advance, and investigators knew the group allocation. Blood samples also contained most of the expanded thyroid clonotypes (frequency above 0.001), which suggests that blood repertoires may reflect thyroid immune responses.

The sequenced material came from blood. This TCR was recovered from a middle-aged man with Graves' ophthalmopathy. Recombination linked TRBV7-2 to TRBJ2-4; 9 junctional bases match TRBD2. The DNA reads as follows: TGTGCCAGCAGCCCCTTCCGAAAGGCGGGAGGGGGGAACATTCAGTACTTC. Translated, it gives CASSPFRKAGGGNIQYF. The reference TRBV7-2 and TRBJ2-4 proteins fill in what lies around the CDR3, so the full variable domain reads GAGVSQSPSNKVTEKGKDVELRCDPISGHTALYWYRQSLGQGLEFLIYFQGNSAPDKSGLPSDRFSAERTGGSVSTLTIQRTQQEDSAVYLCASSPFRKAGGGNIQYFGAGTRLSVL.